This entry is about one TCR beta chain. This record belongs to a study of OX40 agonist ivuxolimab in advanced cancers. Using immunoSEQ multiplex PCR, the repertoire was profiled, and TCRdb retains in-frame clones only, with some absent. The sample yields 50,000 to 60,000 clones, roughly 87% seen once. This CDR3 region has 13 residues. The V end was cut by 7 bases, the J end by 8 bases, with 15 bases between. Germline CDR1 is LNHDA and CDR2 is SQIVND (reference sequence). The gene calls are TRBV19 and TRBJ2-1; D is undetermined. The sequence was collected from an adult with an advanced solid tumor such as melanoma, head and neck, liver or kidney cancer. The sample was CD4+ or CD8+ T cells sorted from blood, taken in a trial of the OX40 agonist ivuxolimab. CDR3 in amino acids: CASTPMGWDEQFF. As DNA, the CDR3 is TGTGCCAGTACCCCGATGGGTTGGGATGAGCAGTTCTTC. Variable domain in full (rest from reference TRBV19 and TRBJ2-1): DGGITQSPKYLFRKEGQNVTLSCEQNLNHDAMYWYRQDPGQGLRLIYYSQIVNDFQKGDIAEGYSVSREKKESFPLTVTSAQKNPTAFYLCASTPMGWDEQFFGPGTRLTVL.